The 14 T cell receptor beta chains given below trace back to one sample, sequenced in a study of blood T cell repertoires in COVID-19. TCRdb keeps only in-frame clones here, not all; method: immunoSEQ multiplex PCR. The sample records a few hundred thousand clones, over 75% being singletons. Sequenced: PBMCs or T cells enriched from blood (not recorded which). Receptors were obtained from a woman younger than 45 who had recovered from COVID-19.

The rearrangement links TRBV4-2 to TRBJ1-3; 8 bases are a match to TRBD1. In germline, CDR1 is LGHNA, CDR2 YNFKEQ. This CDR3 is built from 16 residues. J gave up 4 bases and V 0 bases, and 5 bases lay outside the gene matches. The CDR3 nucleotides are TGTGCCAGCAGCCAAGACGGGACAGGAGGGGGAAACACCATATATTTT. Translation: CASSQDGTGGGNTIYF.

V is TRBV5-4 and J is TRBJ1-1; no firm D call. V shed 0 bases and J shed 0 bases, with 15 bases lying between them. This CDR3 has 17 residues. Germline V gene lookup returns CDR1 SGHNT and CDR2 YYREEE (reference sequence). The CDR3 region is CASSLDRVGILNTEAFF. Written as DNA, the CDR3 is TGTGCCAGCAGCTTGGATCGGGTAGGCATTCTGAACACTGAAGCTTTCTTT.

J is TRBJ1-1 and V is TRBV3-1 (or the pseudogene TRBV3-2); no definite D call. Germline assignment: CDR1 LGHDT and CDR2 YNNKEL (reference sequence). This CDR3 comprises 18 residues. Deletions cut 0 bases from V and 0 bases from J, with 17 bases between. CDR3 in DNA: TGTGCCAGCAGCCAAGATCATGCGGCAGCTACTGTGAACACTGAAGCTTTCTTT. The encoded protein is CASSQDHAAATVNTEAFF.

CDR3 region: CASSFKGGDTYEQYF. CDR3 bases: TGTGCCAGCAGTTTTAAAGGGGGGGACACCTACGAGCAGTACTTC. The gene calls are TRBV27 and TRBJ2-7, with D possibly matching TRBD2 (7 bases). CDR1 and CDR2 (germline): MNHEY, SMNVEV (reference sequence). Trimming left V 3 bases short and J 2 bases short, with 14 bases between. The CDR3 totals 15 residues.

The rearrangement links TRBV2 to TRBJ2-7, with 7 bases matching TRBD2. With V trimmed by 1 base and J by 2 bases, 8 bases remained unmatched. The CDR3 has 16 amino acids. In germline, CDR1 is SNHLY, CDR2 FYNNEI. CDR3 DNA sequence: TGTGCCAGCAGTGAAGAGTGGCGGGAGTCCCCCTACGAGCAGTACTTC. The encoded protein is CASSEEWRESPYEQYF.

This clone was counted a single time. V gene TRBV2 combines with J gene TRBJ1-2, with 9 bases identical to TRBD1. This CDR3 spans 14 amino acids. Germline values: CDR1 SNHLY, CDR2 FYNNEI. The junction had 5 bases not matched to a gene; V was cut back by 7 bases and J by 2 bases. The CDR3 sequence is CASNPDRGNYGYTF. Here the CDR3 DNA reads TGTGCCAGCAATCCCGACAGGGGGAACTATGGCTACACCTTC.

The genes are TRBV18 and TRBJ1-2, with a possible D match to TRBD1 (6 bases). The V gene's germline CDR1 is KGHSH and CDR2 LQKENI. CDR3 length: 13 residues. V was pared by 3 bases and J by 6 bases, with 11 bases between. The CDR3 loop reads CASSPGAGDGYTF. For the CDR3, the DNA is TGTGCCAGCTCACCGGGGGCTGGCGATGGCTACACCTTC.

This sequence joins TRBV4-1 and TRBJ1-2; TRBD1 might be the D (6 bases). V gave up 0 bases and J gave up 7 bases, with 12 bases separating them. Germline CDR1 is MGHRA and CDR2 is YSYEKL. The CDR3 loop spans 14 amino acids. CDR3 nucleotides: TGCGCCAGCAGCCAAGATCTGGGGGCTGGTGGCTACACCTTC. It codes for CASSQDLGAGGYTF.

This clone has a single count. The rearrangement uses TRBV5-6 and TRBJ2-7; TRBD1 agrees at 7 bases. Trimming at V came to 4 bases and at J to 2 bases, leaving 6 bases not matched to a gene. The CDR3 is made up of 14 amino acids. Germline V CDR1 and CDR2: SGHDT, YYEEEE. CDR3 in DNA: TGTGCCAGCAGCCACGGGACAGAGGCCTACGAGCAGTACTTC. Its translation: CASSHGTEAYEQYF.

Here the CDR3 reads CASAPRPGGAGGNTIYF. CDR3 nucleotides: TGTGCCAGCGCGCCGCGTCCAGGGGGCGCGGGTGGAAACACCATATATTTT. The rearrangement links TRBV28 to TRBJ1-3; 8 nucleotides line up with TRBD1. V lost 8 bases and J lost 3; bases outside the gene matches: 15. This CDR3 region has 17 residues. Germline V gene sequence: CDR1 MDHEN, CDR2 SYDVKM.

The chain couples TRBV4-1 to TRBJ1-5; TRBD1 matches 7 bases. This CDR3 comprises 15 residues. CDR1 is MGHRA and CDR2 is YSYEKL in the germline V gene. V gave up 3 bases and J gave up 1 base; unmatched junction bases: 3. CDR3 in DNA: TGCGCCAGCAGCCATGCGGGACAGAGCAATCAGCCCCAGCATTTT. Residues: CASSHAGQSNQPQHF.

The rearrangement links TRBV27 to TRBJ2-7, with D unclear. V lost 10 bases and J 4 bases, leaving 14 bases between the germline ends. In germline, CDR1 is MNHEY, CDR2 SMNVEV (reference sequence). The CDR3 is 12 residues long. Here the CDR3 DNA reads TGTGCCATCCCATGGGCCCTATACGAGCAGTACTTC. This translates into CAIPWALYEQYF.

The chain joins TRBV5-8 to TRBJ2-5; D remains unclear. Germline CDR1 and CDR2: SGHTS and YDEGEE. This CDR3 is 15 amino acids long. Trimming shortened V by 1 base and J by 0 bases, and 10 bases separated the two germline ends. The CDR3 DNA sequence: TGTGCCAGCAGCTTGAGAGTTGTCTACCAAGAGACCCAGTACTTC. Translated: CASSLRVVYQETQYF.

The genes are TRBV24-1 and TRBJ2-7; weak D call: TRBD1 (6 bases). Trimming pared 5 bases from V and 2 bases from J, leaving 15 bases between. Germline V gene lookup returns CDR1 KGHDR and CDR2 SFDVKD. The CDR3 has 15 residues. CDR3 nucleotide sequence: TGTGCCACCAGTGGGGGACACTTGGACGCCTACGAGCAGTACTTC. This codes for CATSGGHLDAYEQYF.